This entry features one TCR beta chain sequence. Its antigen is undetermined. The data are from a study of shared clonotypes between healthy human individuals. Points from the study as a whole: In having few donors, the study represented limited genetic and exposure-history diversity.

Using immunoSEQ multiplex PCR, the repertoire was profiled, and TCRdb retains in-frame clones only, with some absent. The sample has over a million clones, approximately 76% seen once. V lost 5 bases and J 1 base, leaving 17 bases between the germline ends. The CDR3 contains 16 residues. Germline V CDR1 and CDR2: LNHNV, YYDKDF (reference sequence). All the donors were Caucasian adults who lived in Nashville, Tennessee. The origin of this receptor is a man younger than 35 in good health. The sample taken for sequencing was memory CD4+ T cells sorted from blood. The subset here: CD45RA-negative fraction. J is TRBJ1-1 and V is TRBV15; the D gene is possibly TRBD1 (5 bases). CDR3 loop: CATSEEGLDKNTEAFF. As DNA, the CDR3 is TGTGCCACCAGCGAAGAAGGTCTGGACAAGAACACTGAAGCTTTCTTT. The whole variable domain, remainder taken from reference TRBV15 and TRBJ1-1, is DAMVIQNPRYQVTQFGKPVTLSCSQTLNHNVMYWYQQKSSQAPKLLFHYYDKDFNNEADTPDNFQSRRPNTSFCFLDIRSPGLGDTAMYLCATSEEGLDKNTEAFFGQGTRLTVV.